The present TCR beta chain was sequenced within a study of blood T cell repertoires in COVID-19. The overall study: T cells, B-cell-depleted T cells, or PBMCs supplied cDNA or gDNA.

Repertoires were generated with immunoSEQ multiplex PCR, while TCRdb's copy carries only in-frame clones and drops some. The data hold 75,000 to 95,000 clones, with 88% observed a single time. A single count supports this clone. What was sequenced was peripheral blood. This receptor was taken from a human donor in a cohort sampled during active COVID-19.

CDR3 DNA: TGTGCCAGCAGCCGGCTGGGGGACACTTCAGGAGAAAAACTGTTTTTT. Encoded protein: CASSRLGDTSGEKLFF. The chain employs TRBV3-1 (or the pseudogene TRBV3-2) and TRBJ1-4; TRBD1 might be the D (6 bases). Germline V CDR1 and CDR2: LGHDT, YNNKEL (reference sequence). Deletions cut 4 bases from V and 8 bases from J, with 20 bases between. The CDR3 totals 16 residues.